The 23 T cell receptor beta chains in this list originate from one sample, sequenced in a study of blood T cell repertoires in COVID-19. The data were produced by immunoSEQ multiplex PCR, yet TCRdb's version contains in-frame clones alone and is incomplete. The table shows more than 200,000 clones, with 75% to 90% occurring only once. Input material: peripheral blood. The receptors were gathered from a man aged 25 to 45 with active or convalescent COVID-19.

V usage is TRBV7-2 and J usage is TRBJ2-4; 14 nucleotides align to TRBD2. The germline V gene encodes CDR1 SGHTA and CDR2 FQGNSA. The CDR3 is 16 amino acids. Trimming removed 5 bases from V and 4 bases from J; junction bases left unmatched: 4. CDR3 in amino acids: CASSTGLAGGKNIQYF. The DNA of the CDR3 is TGTGCCAGCAGCACCGGACTAGCGGGGGGTAAAAACATTCAGTACTTC.

V gene TRBV4-1 combines with J gene TRBJ1-4; TRBD1 aligns across 7 bases. The CDR3 has 16 amino acids. The J segment lost 8 bases and the V segment lost 2 bases, leaving 11 bases of the junction unmatched. Germline assignment: CDR1 MGHRA and CDR2 YSYEKL. The DNA of the CDR3 is TGCGCCAGCAGCCAACAACCGCTCAGGGACAGCGAAAAACTGTTTTTT. Protein sequence: CASSQQPLRDSEKLFF.

This clone was recorded a few times. The chain recombines TRBV5-4 with TRBJ2-1, with a weak D call TRBD1 (7 bases). The CDR3 loop spans 13 amino acids. Looked up from germline, CDR1 is SGHNT and CDR2 is YYREEE (reference sequence). Trimming removed 4 bases from V and 9 bases from J, with 14 bases in between. This CDR3 is CASSRGTVVEQFF. The CDR3 nucleotides read TGTGCCAGCAGCCGGGGGACAGTTGTTGAGCAGTTCTTC.

V is TRBV7-9 and J is TRBJ2-1; the D gene is possibly TRBD1 (6 bases). The CDR3 runs to 16 residues. Germline loops: CDR1 SEHNR, CDR2 FQNEAQ (reference sequence). Trimming shortened V by 3 bases and J by 0 bases, and 12 bases separated the two germline ends. CDR3 nucleotide sequence: TGTGCCAGCAGCTTCACAGGGTCAAGCTCCTACAATGAGCAGTTCTTC. The encoded protein is CASSFTGSSSYNEQFF.

The genes are TRBV7-2 and TRBJ2-3, with no clear D. V was trimmed by 5 bases and J by 0 bases, leaving 9 bases between them. The CDR3 has 14 amino acids. The germline V gene has CDR1 SGHTA and CDR2 FQGNSA. CDR3 loop: CASSARPSTDTQYF. The CDR3 DNA reads as TGTGCCAGCAGCGCGAGGCCTAGCACAGATACGCAGTATTTT.

This CDR3 is CASSLGRSEETQYF. The CDR3 DNA sequence: TGTGCCAGCAGCTTAGGGAGGAGCGAGGAGACCCAGTACTTC. The chain is built from TRBV11-2 and TRBJ2-5, with a possible D match to TRBD2 (5 bases). This CDR3 has 14 residues. Between the trimmed V and J ends, which lost 1 base and 5 bases, there was a span of 11 bases. Per the germline V gene, CDR1 is SGHAT and CDR2 is FQNNGV.

The chain joins TRBV11-2 to TRBJ1-3, with D unclear. The germline CDR1 and CDR2 sequences are SGHAT and FQNNGV. This CDR3 has 12 amino acids. V lost 5 bases, J lost 7 bases, and 9 bases lay in between. CDR3 loop: CASSPQSNTIYF. CDR3 in DNA: TGTGCCAGCAGCCCGCAGTCGAACACCATATATTTT.

This CDR3 reads CASSSLGTGKSYGYTF. The CDR3 region has the DNA TGTGCCAGCAGCTCACTTGGGACAGGGAAAAGCTATGGCTACACCTTC. The chain employs TRBV27 and TRBJ1-2; TRBD1 matches 9 bases. Germline CDR1 reads MNHEY; CDR2 reads SMNVEV (reference sequence). V dropped 6 bases and J dropped 4; count of bases not matched to a gene: 12. The CDR3 is made up of 16 amino acids.

This chain links TRBV5-1 with TRBJ1-4; no reliable D call. Per the germline V gene, CDR1 is SGHRS and CDR2 is YFSETQ. This CDR3 has 14 residues. The V and J ends lost 1 base and 0 bases respectively, with 4 bases between them. The DNA for the CDR3 is TGCGCCAGCAGCTTGAGAGCAACTAATGAAAAACTGTTTTTT. Its translation: CASSLRATNEKLFF.

This clone was counted a single time. V usage is TRBV10-1 and J usage is TRBJ2-3; 8 positions match TRBD1. The ends lost 5 bases at V and 3 bases at J; junction bases unmatched: 16. This CDR3 contains 18 residues. The V gene's germline CDR1 is WNHNN and CDR2 SYGVQD (reference sequence). The CDR3 nucleotides read TGCGCCAGCAGTCGACAGGGGACTGTGGCGGGGTCAACAGATACGCAGTATTTT. Translated, it gives CASSRQGTVAGSTDTQYF.

The rearrangement joins TRBV5-1 to TRBJ2-5, with 12 bases lining up with TRBD2. CDR1 is SGHRS, CDR2 YFSETQ, per germline. There are 18 residues in the CDR3. J lost 5 bases, V lost 1 base, and 12 bases had no gene match. DNA for the CDR3: TGCGCCAGCAGCTTGAGACTAGCGGGGGAGCCCGCGGGCGAGACCCAGTACTTC. Its protein is CASSLRLAGEPAGETQYF. Full variable domain (remainder filled in from reference TRBV5-1 and TRBJ2-5): KAGVTQTPRYLIKTRGQQVTLSCSPISGHRSVSWYQQTPGQGLQFLFEYFSETQRNKGNFPGRFSGRQFSNSRSEMNVSTLELGDSALYLCASSLRLAGEPAGETQYFGPGTRLLVL.

This clone occurred once. The chain uses TRBV7-2 and TRBJ2-1, with 13 positions matching TRBD2. CDR1 and CDR2 from the germline V gene are SGHTA and FQGNSA. The length of the CDR3 is 16 residues. Trimming at V came to 1 base and at J to 8 bases, leaving 5 bases not matched to a gene. CDR3 nucleotides: TGTGCCAGCAGCTTAGAGGGGACTAGCGGGGTCTATGAGCAGTTCTTC. Translation gives CASSLEGTSGVYEQFF.

V gene TRBV5-1 combines with J gene TRBJ2-3; TRBD2 matches at 14 bases. Trimming cost V 2 bases and J 4 bases; bases outside gene matches: 3. The CDR3 is 16 residues long. Germline loops: CDR1 SGHRS, CDR2 YFSETQ. CDR3 loop: CASSFGLAGGSDTQYF. Here the CDR3 DNA reads TGCGCCAGCAGCTTCGGACTAGCGGGGGGCTCAGATACGCAGTATTTT.

The CDR3 DNA reads as TGTGCTAGTGGAGAGAGGGGGGGCGGCACTGAAGCTTTCTTT. Amino acid sequence: CASGERGGGTEAFF. This chain joins TRBV12-5 and TRBJ1-1, with D maybe TRBD1 (6 bases). Trimming shortened V by 6 bases and J by 4 bases, and 15 bases separated the two germline ends. CDR1 LGHNT and CDR2 FRNRAP come from the germline V gene. The CDR3 totals 14 residues.

The rearrangement joins TRBV11-2 to TRBJ2-3, with 9 bases aligning to TRBD1. CDR3 length: 17 residues. The junction had 7 bases not matched to a gene; V was cut back by 1 base and J by 2 bases. Germline CDR1 and CDR2: SGHAT and FQNNGV. CDR3 nucleotides: TGTGCCAGCAGCTTAGTCACAGGGGGCGCACACACAGATACGCAGTATTTT. Its translation: CASSLVTGGAHTDTQYF.

This chain connects TRBV7-6 to TRBJ2-7, with TRBD2 matching over 7 bases. V gave up 3 bases and J gave up 2 bases; unmatched junction bases: 7. The germline CDR1 and CDR2 sequences are SGHVS and FNYEAQ. This CDR3 has 15 amino acids. The CDR3 protein is CASSLMAGETYEQYF. CDR3 bases: TGTGCCAGCAGCTTGATGGCGGGGGAGACCTACGAGCAGTACTTC. Filled out from reference TRBV7-6 and TRBJ2-7, the complete variable domain reads GAGVSQSPRYKVTKRGQDVALRCDPISGHVSLYWYRQALGQGPEFLTYFNYEAQQDKSGLPNDRFSAERPEGSISTLTIQRTEQRDSAMYRCASSLMAGETYEQYFGPGTRLTVT.

CDR3 in DNA: TGTGCCAGCAGTGAACAGGCGGGACAGACGCAGTATTTT. Its translation is CASSEQAGQTQYF. V and J are TRBV6-1 and TRBJ2-3; a weak D match, TRBD1 (7 bases). Trimming shortened V by 2 bases and J by 9 bases, and 12 bases separated the two germline ends. Germline CDR1 MNHNS, CDR2 SASEGT. The CDR3 is 13 amino acids.

The gene calls are TRBV5-6 and TRBJ1-2; tentatively, D is TRBD1 (5 bases). Trimming pared 1 base from V and 0 bases from J, leaving 13 bases between. Germline V gene data show CDR1 as SGHDT and CDR2 as YYEEEE. This CDR3 comprises 16 residues. This CDR3 reads CASSLSMEGTNYGYTF. The CDR3 DNA follows: TGTGCCAGCAGCTTGTCCATGGAGGGGACTAACTATGGCTACACCTTC.

The rearrangement links TRBV19 to TRBJ1-2; no firm D call. Germline loops: CDR1 LNHDA, CDR2 SQIVND (reference sequence). The CDR3 loop spans 13 amino acids. The V gene lost 5 bases and the J gene lost 4 bases, with 11 bases spanning the gap. CDR3 in amino acids: CASSSGVFYGYTF. In nucleotides, the CDR3 is TGTGCCAGTAGTTCCGGGGTATTCTATGGCTACACCTTC. Variable domain in full (rest from reference TRBV19 and TRBJ1-2): DGGITQSPKYLFRKEGQNVTLSCEQNLNHDAMYWYRQDPGQGLRLIYYSQIVNDFQKGDIAEGYSVSREKKESFPLTVTSAQKNPTAFYLCASSSGVFYGYTFGSGTRLTVV.

This clone was counted once. The chain recombines TRBV19 with TRBJ2-7; 9 bases are shared with TRBD2. The germline V gene has CDR1 LNHDA and CDR2 SQIVND (reference sequence). J was trimmed by 2 bases and V by 2 bases; bases with no gene match: 4. The length of the CDR3 is 15 residues. CDR3 sequence: CASSIRAGGTYEQYF. The CDR3 DNA reads TGTGCCAGTAGTATAAGGGCGGGGGGGACCTACGAGCAGTACTTC.

The chain couples TRBV5-1 to TRBJ1-3; TRBD1 aligns across 7 bases. The CDR3 totals 16 residues. V was pared by 4 bases and J by 0 bases, with 7 bases of the junction left unmatched. From germline, CDR1 is SGHRS and CDR2 YFSETQ. The CDR3 spells CASSPEGQYSGNTIYF. For the CDR3, the DNA is TGCGCCAGCAGCCCGGAGGGACAGTACTCTGGAAACACCATATATTTT.

The chain uses TRBV4-1 and TRBJ2-6, with 8 positions matching TRBD2. V lost 0 bases, J lost 4 bases, and 5 bases stayed unmatched. Germline values: CDR1 MGHRA, CDR2 YSYEKL. CDR3 size: 17 residues. The DNA of the CDR3 is TGCGCCAGCAGCCAAGATACGGGGGGGCAAGGGGCCAACGTCCTGACTTTC. Its translation: CASSQDTGGQGANVLTF.

CDR3: CAISAPMSREAFF. The DNA for the CDR3 is TGTGCCATCAGTGCGCCCATGTCGCGTGAAGCTTTCTTT. The chain couples TRBV10-3 to TRBJ1-1; D not resolved. The CDR3 runs to 13 residues. Germline V CDR1 and CDR2: ENHRY, SYGVKD. V was cut by 4 bases and J by 7 bases, with 13 bases left in between.